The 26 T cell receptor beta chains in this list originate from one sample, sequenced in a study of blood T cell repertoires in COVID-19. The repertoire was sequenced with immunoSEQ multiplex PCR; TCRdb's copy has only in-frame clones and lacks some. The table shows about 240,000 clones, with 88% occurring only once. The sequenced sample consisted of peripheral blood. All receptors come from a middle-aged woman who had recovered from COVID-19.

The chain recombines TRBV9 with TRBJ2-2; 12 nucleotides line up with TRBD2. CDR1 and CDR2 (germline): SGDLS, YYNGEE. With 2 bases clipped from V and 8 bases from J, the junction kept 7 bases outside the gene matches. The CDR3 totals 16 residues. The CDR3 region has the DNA TGTGCCAGCAGCGTGACTAGCGGGAGATCTTCTGGGGAGCTGTTTTTT. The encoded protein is CASSVTSGRSSGELFF.

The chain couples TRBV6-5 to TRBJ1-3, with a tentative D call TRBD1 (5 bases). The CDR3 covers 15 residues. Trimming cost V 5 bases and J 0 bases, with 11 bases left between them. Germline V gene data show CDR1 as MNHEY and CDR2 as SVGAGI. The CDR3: CASSQGISSGNTIYF. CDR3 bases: TGTGCCAGCAGTCAGGGAATCAGCTCTGGAAACACCATATATTTT.

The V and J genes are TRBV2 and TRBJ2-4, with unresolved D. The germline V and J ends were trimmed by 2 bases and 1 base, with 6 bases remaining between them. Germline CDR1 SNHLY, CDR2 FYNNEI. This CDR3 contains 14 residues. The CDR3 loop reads CASSEPGAKNIQYF. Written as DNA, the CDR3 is TGTGCCAGCAGTGAACCCGGGGCCAAAAACATTCAGTACTTC.

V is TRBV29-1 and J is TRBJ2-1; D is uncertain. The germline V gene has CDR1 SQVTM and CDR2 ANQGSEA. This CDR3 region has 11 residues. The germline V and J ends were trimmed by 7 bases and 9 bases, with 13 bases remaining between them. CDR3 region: CSGYSLGEQFF. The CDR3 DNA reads TGCAGCGGCTATAGCCTTGGTGAGCAGTTCTTC.

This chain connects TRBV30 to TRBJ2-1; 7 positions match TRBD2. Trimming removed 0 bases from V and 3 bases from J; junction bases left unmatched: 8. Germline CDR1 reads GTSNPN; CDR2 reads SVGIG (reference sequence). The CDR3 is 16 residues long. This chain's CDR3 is CAWSVPQRGFYNEQFF. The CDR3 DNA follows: TGTGCCTGGAGTGTACCGCAGCGGGGTTTCTACAATGAGCAGTTCTTC.

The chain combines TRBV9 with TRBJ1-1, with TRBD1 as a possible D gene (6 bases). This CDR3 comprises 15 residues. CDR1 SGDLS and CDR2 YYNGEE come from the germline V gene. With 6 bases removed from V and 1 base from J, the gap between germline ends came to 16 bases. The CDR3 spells CASNTRGGANTEAFF. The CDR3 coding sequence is TGTGCCAGCAACACCCGGGGGGGGGCGAACACTGAAGCTTTCTTT.

The CDR3 spells CAWSAVTDSNNEQFF. The CDR3, as DNA: TGTGCCTGGAGTGCCGTGACGGACTCTAACAATGAGCAGTTCTTC. This chain connects TRBV30 to TRBJ2-1; TRBD2 is a possible D gene (5 bases). The ends were cut back, 1 base at V and 5 bases at J, with 15 bases in the middle. The CDR3 is 15 residues long. Germline V gene data show CDR1 as GTSNPN and CDR2 as SVGIG (reference sequence).

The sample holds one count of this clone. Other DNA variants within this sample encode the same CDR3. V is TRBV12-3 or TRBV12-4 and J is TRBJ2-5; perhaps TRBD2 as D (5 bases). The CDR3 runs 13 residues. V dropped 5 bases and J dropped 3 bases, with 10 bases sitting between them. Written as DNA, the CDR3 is TGTGCCAGCAGTCCCGGACTCGAAGAGACCCAGTACTTC. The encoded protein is CASSPGLEETQYF.

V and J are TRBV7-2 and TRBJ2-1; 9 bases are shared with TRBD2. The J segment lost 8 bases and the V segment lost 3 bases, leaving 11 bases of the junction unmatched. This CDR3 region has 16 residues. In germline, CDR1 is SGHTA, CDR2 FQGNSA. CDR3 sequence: CASSFAGLAPLDEQFF. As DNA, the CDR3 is TGTGCCAGCAGCTTCGCCGGACTAGCGCCCTTGGATGAGCAGTTCTTC.

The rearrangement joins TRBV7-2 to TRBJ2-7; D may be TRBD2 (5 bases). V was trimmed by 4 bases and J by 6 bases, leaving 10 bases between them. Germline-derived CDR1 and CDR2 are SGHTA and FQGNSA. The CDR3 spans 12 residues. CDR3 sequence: CASSSQDFEQYV. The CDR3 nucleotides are TGTGCCAGCAGCTCGCAGGACTTCGAGCAGTACGTC.

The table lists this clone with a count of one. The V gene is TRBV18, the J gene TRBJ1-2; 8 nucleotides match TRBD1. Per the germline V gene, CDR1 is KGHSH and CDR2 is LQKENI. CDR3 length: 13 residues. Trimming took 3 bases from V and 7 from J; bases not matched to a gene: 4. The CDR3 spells CASSPDREGGYTF. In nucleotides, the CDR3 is TGTGCCAGCTCACCGGACAGGGAGGGTGGCTACACCTTC.

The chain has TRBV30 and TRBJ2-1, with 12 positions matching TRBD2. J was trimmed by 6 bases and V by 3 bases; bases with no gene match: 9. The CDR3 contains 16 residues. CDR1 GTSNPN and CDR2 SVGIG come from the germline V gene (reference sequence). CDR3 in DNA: TGTGCCTGGAGCCACTCCGGGACTAGCGGGCCCAATGAGCAGTTCTTC. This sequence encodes CAWSHSGTSGPNEQFF.

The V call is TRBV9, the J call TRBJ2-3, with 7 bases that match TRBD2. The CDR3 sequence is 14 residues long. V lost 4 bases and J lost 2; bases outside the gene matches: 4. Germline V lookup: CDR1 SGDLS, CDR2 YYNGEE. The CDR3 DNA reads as TGTGCCAGCAGCCCGCGGGACTACACAGATACGCAGTATTTT. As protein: CASSPRDYTDTQYF.

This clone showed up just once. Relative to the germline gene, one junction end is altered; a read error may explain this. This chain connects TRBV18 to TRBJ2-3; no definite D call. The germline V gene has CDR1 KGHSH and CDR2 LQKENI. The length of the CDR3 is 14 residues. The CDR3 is CASSPPAARDTQYF. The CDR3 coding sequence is TGTGCCAGCTCCCCACCCGCGGCCCGGGATACGCAGTATTTT. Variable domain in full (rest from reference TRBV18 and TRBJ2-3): NAGVMQNPRHLVRRRGQEARLRCSPMKGHSHVYWYRQLPEEGLKFMVYLQKENIIDESGMPKERFSAEFPKEGPSILRIQQVVRGDSAAYFCASSPPAARDTQYFGPGTRLTVL.

The CDR3 DNA follows: TGTGCCAGCAGCGTAGAAGGCGGACAGGCTCACTCTGGAAACACCATATATTTT. The encoded protein is CASSVEGGQAHSGNTIYF. The V call is TRBV9, the J call TRBJ1-3, with 7 bases fitting TRBD1. Losses at the gene ends were 0 bases for V and 0 bases for J; bases not matched to a gene: 9. The CDR3 is 18 residues long. Per germline, CDR1 SGDLS and CDR2 YYNGEE. Full variable domain (missing parts from reference TRBV9 and TRBJ1-3): DSGVTQTPKHLITATGQRVTLRCSPRSGDLSVYWYQQSLDQGLQFLIQYYNGEERAKGNILERFSAQQFPDLHSELNLSSLELGDSALYFCASSVEGGQAHSGNTIYFGEGSWLTVV.

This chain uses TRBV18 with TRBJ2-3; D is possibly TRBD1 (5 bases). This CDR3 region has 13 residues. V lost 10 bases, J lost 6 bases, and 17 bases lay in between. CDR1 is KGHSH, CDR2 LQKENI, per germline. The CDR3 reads CATQGSGPDTQYF. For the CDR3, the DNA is TGTGCCACCCAGGGCTCCGGTCCGGATACGCAGTATTTT.

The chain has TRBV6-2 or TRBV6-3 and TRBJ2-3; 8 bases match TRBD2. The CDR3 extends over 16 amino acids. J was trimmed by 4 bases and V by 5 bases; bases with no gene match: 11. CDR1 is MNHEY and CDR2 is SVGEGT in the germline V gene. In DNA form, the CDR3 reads TGTGCCAGCAGTACCCGGAGGCTAGCGGGCGCAGATACGCAGTATTTT. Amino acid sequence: CASSTRRLAGADTQYF.

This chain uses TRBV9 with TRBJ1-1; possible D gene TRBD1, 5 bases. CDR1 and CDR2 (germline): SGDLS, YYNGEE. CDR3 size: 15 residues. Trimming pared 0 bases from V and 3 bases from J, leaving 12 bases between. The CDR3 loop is CASSVVPGGDTEAFF. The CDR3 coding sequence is TGTGCCAGCAGCGTAGTCCCGGGGGGGGACACTGAAGCTTTCTTT.

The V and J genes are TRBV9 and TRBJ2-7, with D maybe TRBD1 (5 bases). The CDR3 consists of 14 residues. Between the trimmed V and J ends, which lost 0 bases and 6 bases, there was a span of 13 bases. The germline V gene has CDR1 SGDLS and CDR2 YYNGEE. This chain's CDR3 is CASSVGRGASEQYF. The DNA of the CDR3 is TGTGCCAGCAGCGTAGGTAGGGGTGCAAGCGAGCAGTACTTC.

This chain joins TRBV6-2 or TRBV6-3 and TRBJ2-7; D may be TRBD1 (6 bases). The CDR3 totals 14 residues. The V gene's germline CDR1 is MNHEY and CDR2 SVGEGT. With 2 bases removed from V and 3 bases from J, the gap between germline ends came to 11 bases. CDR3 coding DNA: TGTGCCAGCAGTTACGGGGGCGGTGGCTACGAGCAGTACTTC. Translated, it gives CASSYGGGGYEQYF.

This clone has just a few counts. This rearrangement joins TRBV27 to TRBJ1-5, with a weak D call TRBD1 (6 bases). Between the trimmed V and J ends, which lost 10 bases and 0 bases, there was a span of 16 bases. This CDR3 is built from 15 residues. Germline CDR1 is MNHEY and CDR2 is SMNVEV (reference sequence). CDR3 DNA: TGTGCCACCAGCGGGGGGGGCTATAGCAATCAGCCCCAGCATTTT. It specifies CATSGGGYSNQPQHF.

The CDR3 bases are TGTGCCAGCAGCACAGGACAGGGGCGGCCCCAGCATTTT. Protein product: CASSTGQGRPQHF. The chain combines TRBV6-2 or TRBV6-3 with TRBJ1-5; 9 nucleotides align to TRBD1. There are 13 residues in the CDR3. Per the germline V gene, CDR1 is MNHEY and CDR2 is SVGEGT. V gave up 6 bases and J gave up 9 bases; unmatched junction bases: 6.

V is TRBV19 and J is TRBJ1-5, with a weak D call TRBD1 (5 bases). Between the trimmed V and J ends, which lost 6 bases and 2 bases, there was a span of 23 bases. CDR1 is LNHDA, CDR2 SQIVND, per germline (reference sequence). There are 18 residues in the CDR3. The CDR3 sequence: CASREPGGFGVGNQPQHF. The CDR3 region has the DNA TGTGCCAGTAGGGAGCCGGGGGGGTTTGGTGTGGGCAATCAGCCCCAGCATTTT.

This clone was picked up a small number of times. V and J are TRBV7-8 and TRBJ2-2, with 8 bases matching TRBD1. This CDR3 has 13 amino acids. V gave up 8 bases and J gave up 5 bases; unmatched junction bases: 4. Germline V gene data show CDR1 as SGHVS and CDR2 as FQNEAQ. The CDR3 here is CASGGQATGELFF. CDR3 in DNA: TGTGCCAGCGGGGGACAGGCGACCGGGGAGCTGTTTTTT.

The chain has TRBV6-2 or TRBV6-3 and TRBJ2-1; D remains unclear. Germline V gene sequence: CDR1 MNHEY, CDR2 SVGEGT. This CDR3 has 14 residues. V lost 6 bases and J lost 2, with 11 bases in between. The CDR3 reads CASSPPGPYNEQFF. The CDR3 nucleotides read TGTGCCAGCAGCCCCCCAGGCCCCTACAATGAGCAGTTCTTC.

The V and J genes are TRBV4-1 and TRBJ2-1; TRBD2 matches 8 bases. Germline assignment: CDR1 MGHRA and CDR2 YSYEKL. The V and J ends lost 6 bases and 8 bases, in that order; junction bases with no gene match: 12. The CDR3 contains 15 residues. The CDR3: CASSGTPREEDEQFF. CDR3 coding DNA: TGCGCCAGCAGTGGTACCCCGCGGGAGGAGGATGAGCAGTTCTTC.